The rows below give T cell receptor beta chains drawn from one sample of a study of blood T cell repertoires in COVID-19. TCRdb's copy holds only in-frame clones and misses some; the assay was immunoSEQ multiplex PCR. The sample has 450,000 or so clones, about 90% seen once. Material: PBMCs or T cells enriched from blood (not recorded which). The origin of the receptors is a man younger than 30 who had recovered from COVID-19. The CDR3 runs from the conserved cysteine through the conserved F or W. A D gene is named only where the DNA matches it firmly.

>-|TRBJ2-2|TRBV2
CASSRTNPDTGELFF
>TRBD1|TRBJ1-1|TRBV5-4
CASSLGQGTLNTEAFF
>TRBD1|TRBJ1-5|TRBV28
CASSFGDRDNQPQHF
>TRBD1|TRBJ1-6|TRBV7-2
CASSATGFGSPLHF
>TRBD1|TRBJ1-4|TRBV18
CASSPGTGLREKLFF
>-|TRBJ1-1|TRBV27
CASSLTSYFMNTEAFF
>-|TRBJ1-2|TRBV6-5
CASSRSTINYGYTF
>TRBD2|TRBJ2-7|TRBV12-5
CASARRGGLSNYEQYF
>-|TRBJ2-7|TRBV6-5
CASSTAAEAREQYF
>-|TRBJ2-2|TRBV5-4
CASSRGSGAGELFF
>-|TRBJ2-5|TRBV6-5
CASSNRVPGGETQYF
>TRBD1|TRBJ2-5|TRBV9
CASSGGTGGETQYF
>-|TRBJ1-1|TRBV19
CASGGDNMNTEAFF
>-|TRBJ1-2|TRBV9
CASSVGARGYTF
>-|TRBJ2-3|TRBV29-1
CSIRGASTDTQYF
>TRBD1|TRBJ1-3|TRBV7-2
CASSRRQGSGNTIYF
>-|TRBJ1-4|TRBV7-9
CASSPAAGEKLFF
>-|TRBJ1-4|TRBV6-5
CASSYTGIREKLFF
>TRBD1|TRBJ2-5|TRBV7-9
CASSLGTGRETQYF
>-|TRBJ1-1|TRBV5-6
CASSLERVGEAFF
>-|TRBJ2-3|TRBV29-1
CSVAVQRGTDTQYF
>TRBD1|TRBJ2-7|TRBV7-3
CASSSRQGRRVEQYF
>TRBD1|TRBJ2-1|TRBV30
CAWSAKTGGRFF
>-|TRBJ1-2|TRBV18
CASSPGENYGYTF
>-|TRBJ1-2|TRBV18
CASSPEMGVYGYTF
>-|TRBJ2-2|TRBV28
CASSLIRGNTGELFF
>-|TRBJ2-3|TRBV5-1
CASSRTMGADTQYF
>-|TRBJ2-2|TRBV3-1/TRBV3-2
CASSLGASAASNTGELFF
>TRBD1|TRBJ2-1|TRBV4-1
CASSQDRGKGKQFF
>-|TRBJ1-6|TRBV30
CAWRRGLGNSPLHF
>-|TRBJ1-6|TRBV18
CASSIDPTGRNSPLHF
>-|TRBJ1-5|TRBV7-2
CASSLALVQGRGQPQHF
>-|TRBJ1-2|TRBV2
CASSRDMSYGYTF
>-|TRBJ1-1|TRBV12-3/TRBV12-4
CASSSRAHTEAFF
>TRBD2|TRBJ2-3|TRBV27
CASSRTSGIPDTQYF
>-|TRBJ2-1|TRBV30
CAWSVPAEQFF
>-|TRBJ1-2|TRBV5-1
CASSLGGNYGYTF
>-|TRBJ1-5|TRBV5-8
CASSTIRNQPQHF
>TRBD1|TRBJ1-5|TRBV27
CASRKTGTQPQHF
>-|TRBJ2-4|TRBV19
CASSIGGRRPQNIQYF
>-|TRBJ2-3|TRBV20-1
CSASLVSGSPDTQYF
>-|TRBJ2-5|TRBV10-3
CAISDVASPEETQYF
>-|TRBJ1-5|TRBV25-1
CAILSQPQHF
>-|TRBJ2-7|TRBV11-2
CASSTEGGHEQYF
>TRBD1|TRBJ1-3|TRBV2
CASSPGTGAISGNTIYF
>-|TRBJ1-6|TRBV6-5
CASSYRQSNSPLHF
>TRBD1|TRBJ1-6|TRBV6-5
CASRGKQGWDSPLHF
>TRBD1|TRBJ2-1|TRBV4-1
CASSNAQGYEQFF
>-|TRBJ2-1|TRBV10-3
CAISAELDEQFF
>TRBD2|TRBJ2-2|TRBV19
CASSRGTSGGTGELFF
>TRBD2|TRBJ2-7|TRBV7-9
CASSLVASGSYEQYF
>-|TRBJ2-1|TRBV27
CASSTSGGLYNEQFF